Below, 19 T cell receptor beta chains from the same sample are listed, as sequenced in a study of blood T cell repertoires in COVID-19 (dated by TCRdb to the early 2020s). The library was prepared using the immunoSEQ multiplex PCR assay. Drawn from immuneACCESS, this table holds only the in-frame rearrangements with V and J called that TCRdb kept. Clones are partly lost; checked studies trace under half to an unresolved V gene and leave the rest unexplained. In this sample the table shows about 230,000 clones, approximately 88% of which occur a single time. About 3.5% of the sample is taken by the ten largest. The specimen was PBMCs or T cells enriched from blood (not recorded which). These receptors were taken from a woman aged 25 to 39 who had been exposed to COVID-19.

Only a few counts were recorded for this clone. V is TRBV11-2 and J is TRBJ1-2, with D possibly being TRBD1 (5 bases). Germline CDR1 SGHAT, CDR2 FQNNGV. V lost 4 bases, J lost 4 bases, and 13 bases lay in between. The CDR3 is 14 residues long. The CDR3 loop is CASSSLTAIYGYTF. The CDR3 DNA sequence: TGTGCCAGCAGCTCGTTGACAGCTATCTATGGCTACACCTTC.

The rearrangement uses TRBV9 and TRBJ2-1; 15 bases agree with TRBD2. The CDR3 spans 20 residues. The V gene's germline CDR1 is SGDLS and CDR2 YYNGEE. Germline trimming cut 2 bases from V and 0 bases from J; bases unmatched to any gene: 9. CDR3 bases: TGTGCCAGCAGCGTCGGACTAGCGGGAGGGCCTCGAAGCTCCTACAATGAGCAGTTCTTC. It translates to CASSVGLAGGPRSSYNEQFF.

This chain uses TRBV7-3 with TRBJ2-1, with 8 bases identical to TRBD2. The CDR3 is 16 residues long. The germline gives CDR1 SGHTA, CDR2 FQGTGA. The V and J ends lost 1 base and 3 bases, in that order; junction bases with no gene match: 5. CDR3 DNA sequence: TGTGCCAGCAGCTTAAAGAGCGGGAGATACTACAATGAGCAGTTCTTC. This gives the protein CASSLKSGRYYNEQFF. The full variable domain, with the rest looked up from reference TRBV7-3 and TRBJ2-1, is GAGVSQTPSNKVTEKGKYVELRCDPISGHTALYWYRQSLGQGPEFLIYFQGTGAADDSGLPNDRFFAVRPEGSVSTLKIQRTERGDSAVYLCASSLKSGRYYNEQFFGPGTRLTVL.

V is TRBV28 and J is TRBJ1-4; 8 bases are a match to TRBD1. Trimming cost V 3 bases and J 0 bases; bases outside gene matches: 6. From germline, CDR1 is MDHEN and CDR2 SYDVKM. The CDR3 has 17 amino acids. The CDR3 loop is CASSLGQELATNEKLFF. In DNA, the CDR3 is TGTGCCAGCAGTTTGGGACAGGAGCTCGCAACTAATGAAAAACTGTTTTTT. Together with reference TRBV28 and TRBJ1-4, the CDR3 gives the full variable domain: DVKVTQSSRYLVKRTGEKVFLECVQDMDHENMFWYRQDPGLGLRLIYFSYDVKMKEKGDIPEGYSVSREKKERFSLILESASTNQTSMYLCASSLGQELATNEKLFFGSGTQLSVL.

The chain couples TRBV7-9 to TRBJ1-2, with D maybe TRBD1 (5 bases). This CDR3 has 18 residues. CDR1 SEHNR and CDR2 FQNEAQ come from the germline V gene (reference sequence). V lost 1 base and J 0 bases, leaving 18 bases between the germline ends. CDR3 nucleotides: TGTGCCAGCAGCTTAGGATCTCCCGGGACTCAGGCTAACTATGGCTACACCTTC. Its protein is CASSLGSPGTQANYGYTF.

J is TRBJ1-2 and V is TRBV3-1 (or the pseudogene TRBV3-2); 9 positions agree with TRBD1. With 4 bases clipped from V and 4 bases from J, the junction kept 4 bases outside the gene matches. CDR3 length: 14 residues. Germline V gives CDR1 LGHDT, CDR2 YNNKEL (reference sequence). The CDR3 DNA reads TGTGCCAGCAGCCTAGAGGACAGGGGCTATGGCTACACCTTC. Protein sequence: CASSLEDRGYGYTF.

This clone has a handful of counts. The gene calls are TRBV20-1 and TRBJ2-1; a possible D gene is TRBD2 (6 bases). Germline-derived CDR1 and CDR2 are DFQATT and SNEGSKA (reference sequence). This CDR3 is built from 10 residues. The ends were cut back, 5 bases at V and 10 bases at J, with 9 bases in the middle. CDR3: CSASRGEQFF. For the CDR3, the DNA is TGCAGTGCTTCTCGGGGGGAGCAGTTCTTC.

DNA of the CDR3: TGTGCCAGCAGCCCCCCGGGAGGGGAAGCTTTCTTT. This gives the protein CASSPPGGEAFF. V is TRBV11-1 and J is TRBJ1-1, with D unresolved. Germline-derived CDR1 and CDR2 are SGHAT and FQDESV (reference sequence). V lost 5 bases and J 8 bases, leaving 12 bases between the germline ends. The CDR3 covers 12 residues.

V gene TRBV7-9 combines with J gene TRBJ1-6; 8 nucleotides line up with TRBD1. The V gene end was trimmed by 3 bases and the J gene end by 6 bases; junction bases not matched to a gene: 4. Germline-derived CDR1 and CDR2 are SEHNR and FQNEAQ (reference sequence). The CDR3 consists of 15 residues. CDR3 bases: TGTGCCAGCAGCTTGGACAGGGAACCTAATTCACCCCTCCACTTT. Amino acid sequence: CASSLDREPNSPLHF.

The chain links TRBV2 to TRBJ1-1; D is ambiguous. The V and J ends lost 3 bases and 6 bases respectively, with 11 bases between them. The CDR3 has 13 residues. Germline V CDR1 and CDR2: SNHLY, FYNNEI. Written as DNA, the CDR3 is TGTGCCAGCAGTGACTTAGAGGAGTCTGAAGCTTTCTTT. It is translated as CASSDLEESEAFF.

The CDR3 region is CASSIGAGLYQETQYF. DNA of the CDR3: TGTGCCAGTAGTATAGGAGCGGGACTGTACCAAGAGACCCAGTACTTC. The chain employs TRBV19 and TRBJ2-5, with 7 nucleotides matching TRBD2. CDR3 length equals 16 residues. Germline V gene lookup returns CDR1 LNHDA and CDR2 SQIVND (reference sequence). V was clipped by 1 base and J by 0 bases; unmatched bases: 5.

This clone was observed a handful of times. The rearrangement joins TRBV6-2 or TRBV6-3 to TRBJ2-7; no firm D call. V gave up 2 bases and J gave up 3 bases, with 5 bases separating them. Germline assignment: CDR1 MNHEY and CDR2 SVGEGT. This CDR3 is 12 amino acids long. The CDR3 spells CASSYLNYEQYF. CDR3 DNA sequence: TGTGCCAGCAGTTACCTAAACTACGAGCAGTACTTC.

The CDR3 reads CASTRKGVEAFF. CDR3 DNA sequence: TGTGCCAGCACCCGTAAGGGGGTCGAAGCTTTCTTT. The chain joins TRBV28 to TRBJ1-1; the D gene is possibly TRBD1 (6 bases). The CDR3 totals 12 residues. Trimming cost V 7 bases and J 8 bases, with 14 bases left between them. Germline CDR1 MDHEN, CDR2 SYDVKM.

The chain is built from TRBV2 and TRBJ1-4, with 8 nucleotides matching TRBD1. The CDR3 consists of 14 residues. With 7 bases clipped from V and 8 bases from J, the junction kept 9 bases outside the gene matches. Germline lookup yields CDR1 SNHLY and CDR2 FYNNEI. Here the CDR3 reads CASTERTGREKLFF. The CDR3 region has the DNA TGTGCCAGCACGGAAAGGACAGGGCGAGAAAAACTGTTTTTT.

The rearrangement links TRBV9 to TRBJ2-5; tentatively, D is TRBD1 (6 bases). The CDR3 is 13 residues long. Trimming stripped 5 bases from V and 5 bases from J, with 13 bases between. Per the germline V gene, CDR1 is SGDLS and CDR2 is YYNGEE. CDR3 sequence reads: CASSTDSEETQYF. CDR3 DNA sequence: TGTGCCAGCAGTACGGACAGTGAGGAGACCCAGTACTTC. Drawing the rest from reference TRBV9 and TRBJ2-5, the complete variable domain is DSGVTQTPKHLITATGQRVTLRCSPRSGDLSVYWYQQSLDQGLQFLIQYYNGEERAKGNILERFSAQQFPDLHSELNLSSLELGDSALYFCASSTDSEETQYFGPGTRLLVL.

V gene TRBV5-6 combines with J gene TRBJ2-1; the match to TRBD1 covers 11 bases. Germline CDR1 SGHDT, CDR2 YYEEEE. This CDR3 region has 17 residues. V gave up 4 bases and J gave up 6 bases; unmatched junction bases: 12. CDR3 region: CASSARTGGVSGNEQFF. Written as DNA, the CDR3 is TGTGCCAGCAGCGCGAGGACAGGGGGCGTAAGTGGCAATGAGCAGTTCTTC.

V is TRBV5-1 and J is TRBJ2-7; TRBD2 might be the D (5 bases). The V gene lost 0 bases and the J gene lost 3 bases, with 13 bases spanning the gap. The CDR3 runs 15 residues. Germline values: CDR1 SGHRS, CDR2 YFSETQ. CDR3 protein: CASSLVGSTSYEQYF. The CDR3 DNA reads as TGCGCCAGCAGCTTGGTCGGCAGTACTAGCTACGAGCAGTACTTC.

In DNA form, the CDR3 reads TGTGCCACCAGCAGAGTAGCCGACCTCTCATTCGCCGATACGCAGTATTTT. Encoded protein: CATSRVADLSFADTQYF. The rearrangement links TRBV15 to TRBJ2-3; D call uncertain. CDR1 is LNHNV, CDR2 YYDKDF, per germline (reference sequence). The V and J ends lost 1 base and 6 bases respectively, with 20 bases between them. This CDR3 has 17 amino acids.

The chain couples TRBV11-2 to TRBJ2-7; 7 bases are shared with TRBD2. This CDR3 has 13 amino acids. Per germline, CDR1 SGHAT and CDR2 FQNNGV. The trim removed 5 bases at V and 3 bases at J, leaving 4 bases unmatched. The CDR3 bases are TGTGCCAGCAGCCCGGGGGACTACTACGAGCAGTACTTC. It encodes CASSPGDYYEQYF.